This T cell receptor (beta chain) emerged from a study of OX40 agonist ivuxolimab in advanced cancers. Overall study: With ivuxolimab, an agonistic anti-OX40 (CD134) antibody, patients were treated. Three individuals attained partial responses, comprising one hepatocellular carcinoma case and two cutaneous melanoma cases. Findings of the study overall: Both blood CD4+ and CD8+ T cells showed clonal growth by week 6 at 0.1 to 3.0 mg/kg.

Comments on this clone: The antigen is undetermined.

People who had autoimmune disease history or systemic immunosuppression were excluded. Data came from immunoSEQ multiplex PCR; TCRdb stores just in-frame clones and leaves some out. The table lists tens of thousands of clones, around 80% of them singletons, with roughly 4.5% in the top ten. The CDR3 covers 17 residues. Sequences were derived from CD4+ or CD8+ T cells sorted from blood, sampled in a trial of the OX40 agonist ivuxolimab. V usage is TRBV21-1 and J usage is TRBJ2-7; the table gives TRBD1 as D, unverified against the DNA. TRBV21-1 corresponds to a pseudogene. The clonotype originates from an adult with an advanced solid tumor such as melanoma, head and neck, liver or kidney cancer. The DNA of the CDR3 is TGTGCCAGCAGCAAAAGTCGGCAGGGGCGCGTAGAAAACGAGCAGTACTTC. It encodes CASSKSRQGRVENEQYF.